The 3 T cell receptor beta chains in this list originate from one sample, sequenced in a study of cytomegalovirus exposure and HLA in healthy donors. The PCR had 60 Vbeta and 13 Jbeta primers. Generated by immunoSEQ multiplex PCR, the TCRdb table keeps only in-frame clones and is missing some. The data hold some 100,000 clones, with approximately 72% observed a single time. Material for sequencing was PBMCs. These receptors all stem from a female donor in good health and CMV-seropositive.

The chain employs TRBV4-3 and TRBJ2-7, with 10 bases fitting TRBD2. This CDR3 region has 16 residues. Germline V lookup: CDR1 LGHNA, CDR2 YSLEER. V lost 0 bases, J lost 3 bases, and 5 bases stayed unmatched. CDR3 in DNA: TGCGCCAGCAGCCAAGACCAACTAGCGGGATTCTACGAGCAGTACTTC. The encoded protein is CASSQDQLAGFYEQYF.

The rearrangement joins TRBV11-3 to TRBJ2-7, with 7 bases lining up with TRBD2. This CDR3 is 13 amino acids long. Germline values: CDR1 SGHNT, CDR2 YENEEA. Germline trimming cut 1 base from V and 6 bases from J; bases unmatched to any gene: 3. This chain's CDR3 is CASSLVLASEQYF. The CDR3 bases are TGTGCCAGCAGCTTAGTACTAGCGAGCGAGCAGTACTTC. Variable domain in full (rest from reference TRBV11-3 and TRBJ2-7): EAGVVQSPRYKIIEKKQPVAFWCNPISGHNTLYWYLQNLGQGPELLIRYENEEAVDDSQLPKDRFSAERLKGVDSTLKIQPAELGDSAVYLCASSLVLASEQYFGPGTRLTVT.

The J gene is TRBJ1-2, the V gene TRBV5-1; 9 bases are a match to TRBD1. V shed 5 bases, J shed 0 bases, and the junction held 2 bases outside the gene matches. Per germline, CDR1 SGHRS and CDR2 YFSETQ. This CDR3 spans 14 amino acids. CDR3 nucleotide sequence: TGCGCCAGCAGAACAGGGGGCTCTAACTATGGCTACACCTTC. Its translation is CASRTGGSNYGYTF.